This T cell receptor beta chain is from a study of monozygotic twins with inflammatory bowel disease. The template switching step added UMIs that contained a 6-nucleotide sample barcode. TCRdb reprocessed the 5' RACE reads; each CDR3 protein has one entry and no DNA is given. The listing records about 140,000 distinct CDR3 sequences. About this clonotype itself: What it binds is unknown.

The CDR3 totals 15 residues. Findings of the study overall: TCRbeta inverse Simpson diversity was decreased in IBD patients versus healthy co-twins.

This chain connects TRBV12-3 or TRBV12-4 to TRBJ1-3; the D call of TRBD1 rests on TCRdb alone, since no DNA is present to check it. The receptor was isolated from a human donor with ulcerative colitis or Crohn's disease, or a healthy co-twin of an affected twin (not recorded which). The sample comprised blood. The CDR3 spells CASRGRLINGNTIYF.